Listed below are T cell receptor beta chains from one sample, sequenced in a study of breast tumors, draining lymph nodes, adjacent tissues. TCRdb reanalysed the multiplex PCR reads using MiXCR and keeps one entry per CDR3 protein. The sample includes 14,000 to 15,000 distinct CDR3 sequences, roughly 50% of them seen just once. Source material: tumor-adjacent breast tissue. The source of these receptors is a female donor with breast cancer. Some clones in this sample may be carry-over from other donors' samples. The CDR3 runs from the conserved cysteine through the conserved F or W. Each record gives: J gene, D gene, clone size, V gene, CDR3 DNA, CDR3 protein. The D gene is left open where the match is weak. Not all rows give a size; the values are once, few, many and, for expanded clones, a class.

TRBJ1-2,-,-,TRBV24-1,TGTGCCACCAGTGACCACCGGGTCCTCTATGGCTACACCTTC,CATSDHRVLYGYTF
TRBJ1-4,-,-,TRBV9,TGTGCCAGCAGCCTAACAGATAATAATGAAAAACTGTTTTTT,CASSLTDNNEKLFF
TRBJ2-3,TRBD2,many,TRBV6-5,TGTGCCAGCAGTCACTCGGCTAGCGGGGATACGCAGTATTTT,CASSHSASGDTQYF
TRBJ1-2,TRBD1,-,TRBV4-2,TGTGCCAGCAGCCGCGGTAACAGGGGATATGGCTACACCTTC,CASSRGNRGYGYTF
TRBJ1-3,-,once,TRBV7-9,TGTGCCAGAAGGTTCGTGGGGGGCTCTGGAAACACCATATATTTT,CARRFVGGSGNTIYF
TRBJ2-5,-,many,TRBV5-1,TGCGCCAGCAGCTTGCCGAATCTAGACAGCCAGAGGTACTTC,CASSLPNLDSQRYF
TRBJ2-1,-,few,TRBV29-1,TGCAGCGTGAGCGGCTACAATGAGCAGTTCTTC,CSVSGYNEQFF
TRBJ2-1,TRBD2,many,TRBV7-7,TGTGCTAGCAGCCCCAGGACTAGCGCGGGTTACAATGAGCAGTTCTTC,CASSPRTSAGYNEQFF
TRBJ2-7,TRBD1,medium-sized,TRBV3-1,TGTGCCAGCAGCCGAGGGACAGTTTCCTACGAGCAGTACTTC,CASSRGTVSYEQYF
TRBJ2-1,-,many,TRBV18,TGTGCCAGCTCACCGCTAGATGAGCAGTTCTTC,CASSPLDEQFF
TRBJ2-3,-,-,TRBV9,TGTGCCAGCAACTACAATGGTAGGGACACAGATACGCAGTATTTT,CASNYNGRDTDTQYF
TRBJ2-3,TRBD1,-,TRBV19,TGTGCCAGCAGAGGGGGACAGGGGGCCAGGAATACGCAGTATTTT,CASRGGQGARNTQYF
TRBJ1-6,-,medium-sized,TRBV10-3,TGTGCCATCAGTGAGTCGTCTAGGGAAAATTCACCCCTCCACTTT,CAISESSRENSPLHF
TRBJ2-2,-,many,TRBV27,TGTGCCAGCACTCGGGAGCCGAACACCGGGGAGCTGTTTTTT,CASTREPNTGELFF
TRBJ2-5,-,many,TRBV19,TGTGCCAGTAGCCTAGACGGGGGGCCCAGGGAGACCCAGTACTTC,CASSLDGGPRETQYF